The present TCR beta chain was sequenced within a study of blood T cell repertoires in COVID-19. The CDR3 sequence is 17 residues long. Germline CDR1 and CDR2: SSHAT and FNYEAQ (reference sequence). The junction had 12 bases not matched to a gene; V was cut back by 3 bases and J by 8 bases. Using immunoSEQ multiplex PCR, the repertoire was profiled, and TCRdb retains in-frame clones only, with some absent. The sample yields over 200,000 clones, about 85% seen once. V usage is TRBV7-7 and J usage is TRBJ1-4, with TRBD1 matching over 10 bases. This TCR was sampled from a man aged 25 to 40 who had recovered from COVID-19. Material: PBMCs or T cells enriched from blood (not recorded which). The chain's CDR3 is CASSFPRHGTGDEKLFF. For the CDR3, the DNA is TGTGCCAGCAGCTTCCCACGCCACGGGACAGGGGACGAAAAACTGTTTTTT. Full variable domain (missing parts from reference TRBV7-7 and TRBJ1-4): GAGVSQSPRYKVTKRGQDVTLRCDPISSHATLYWYQQALGQGPEFLTYFNYEAQPDKSGLPSDRFSAERPEGSISTLTIQRTEQRDSAMYRCASSFPRHGTGDEKLFFGSGTQLSVL.